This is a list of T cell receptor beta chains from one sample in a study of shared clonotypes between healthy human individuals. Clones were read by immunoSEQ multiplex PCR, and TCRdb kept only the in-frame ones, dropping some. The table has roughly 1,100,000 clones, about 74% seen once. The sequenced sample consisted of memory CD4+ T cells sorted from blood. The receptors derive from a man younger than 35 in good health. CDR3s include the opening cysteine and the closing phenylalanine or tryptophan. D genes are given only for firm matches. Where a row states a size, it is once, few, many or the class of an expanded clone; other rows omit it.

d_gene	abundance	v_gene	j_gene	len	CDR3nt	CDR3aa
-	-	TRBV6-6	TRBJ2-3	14	TGTGCCAGCTCCGTTGAGGGGTTGACAGATACGCAGTATTTT	CASSVEGLTDTQYF
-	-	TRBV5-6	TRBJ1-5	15	TGTGCCAGCAGCTTGGATGGCCGTGGCAATCAGCCCCAGCATTTT	CASSLDGRGNQPQHF
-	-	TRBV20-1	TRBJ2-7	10	TGCAGTGCTCCTTTGGGGGAGCAGTACTTC	CSAPLGEQYF
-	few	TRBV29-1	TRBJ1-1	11	TGCAGCGTTGACAGAATAGCTGAAGCTTTCTTT	CSVDRIAEAFF
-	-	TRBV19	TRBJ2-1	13	TGTGCCAGTAATAACCCGGGGTACAATGAGCAGTTCTTC	CASNNPGYNEQFF
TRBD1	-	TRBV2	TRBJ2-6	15	TGTGCCAGCAGTACAGGGGTTGGTGGGGCCAACGTCCTGACTTTC	CASSTGVGGANVLTF
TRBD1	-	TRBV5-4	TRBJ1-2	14	TGTGCCAGCAGCGTAGGACAGGGGCGCTATGGCTACACCTTC	CASSVGQGRYGYTF
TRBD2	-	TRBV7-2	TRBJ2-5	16	TGTGCCAGCAGCTCCCTAGCGGGGGGGCAGAAAGAGACCCAGTACTTC	CASSSLAGGQKETQYF
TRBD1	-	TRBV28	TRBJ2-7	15	TGTGCCAGCAGTCCACTGACAGGGGGACCCTACGAGCAGTACTTC	CASSPLTGGPYEQYF
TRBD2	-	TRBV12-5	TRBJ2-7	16	TGTGCTAGTGGTTTGTTTCCGGGAGGGTACTCCTACGAGCAGTACTTC	CASGLFPGGYSYEQYF
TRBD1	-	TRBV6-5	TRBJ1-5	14	TGTGCCAGCAGAGGTGGACAGGGAGATCAGCCCCAGCATTTT	CASRGGQGDQPQHF
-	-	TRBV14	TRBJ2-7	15	TGTGCCAGCAGAGAACGGGGGGCTGGCGTCAGGGAGCAGTACTTC	CASRERGAGVREQYF